The subject of this entry is one TCR beta chain. V lost 6 bases and J 4 bases, leaving 9 bases between the germline ends. Germline CDR1 is MDHEN and CDR2 is SYDVKM. The CDR3 has 12 amino acids. These data come from a study of blood T cell repertoires in COVID-19. Study in general: Samples of COVID-19 (acute and convalescent) were obtained from the United States, Italy and Spain. From T cells, B-cell-depleted T cells, or PBMCs came the material, which was cDNA or gDNA.

Source study methods: Reference gene primers were amplified, and this amplification served to estimate nucleated cell counts. TCRdb's table, derived via immunoSEQ multiplex PCR, lists solely in-frame clones and lacks some. The D gene and trimming were derived from the DNA, and the V and J assignments and clone size from that table. Here the sample spans fewer than 120,000 clones, about 85% being singletons. V and J are TRBV28 and TRBJ1-2; D unclear. The TCR sequence derives from a human donor in a cohort sampled during active COVID-19. Sequenced: peripheral blood. CDR3 bases: TGTGCCAGCAGCCCACGGTCCTATGGCTACACCTTC. This codes for CASSPRSYGYTF.